The source of this T cell receptor (beta chain) is a study of T cell responses to AZD1222 COVID-19 vaccine. Study-level information: Analyses pooled second doses at about 4 or about 12 weeks. Study observations and caveats: Only six AZD1222 recipients tested seropositive at baseline. Without day 14 samples, only post-peak T cell repertoires were studied.

Produced via immunoSEQ multiplex PCR; TCRdb's table is partial and in-frame only. The table records some 130,000 clones, 93% of them present only once. Points on this clone: The antigen is undetermined.

V gave up 3 bases and J gave up 3 bases, with 15 bases separating them. CDR1 SGDLS and CDR2 YYNGEE come from the germline V gene. This CDR3 spans 15 amino acids. The sequence was collected from an adult in good health. V usage is TRBV9 and J usage is TRBJ1-2, with a weak D call TRBD1 (6 bases). The material sequenced was peripheral blood, taken on day 0 of AZD1222 vaccination. The CDR3 loop reads CASSATGTRDYGYTF. For the CDR3, the DNA is TGTGCCAGCAGCGCCACAGGGACTCGTGACTATGGCTACACCTTC.